This TCR beta chain was observed in a study of Ad26.COV2.S vaccination and SARS-CoV-2 variants. Looking at the study overall: Ad26.COV2.S, an intramuscular injection, was given once or twice 56 days apart. Study-wide results and caveats: Spike-specific TCR breadth was greater in vaccine than placebo recipients. Analytic work on TCR breadth and depth might have understated the full extent of total T cell responses.

Concerning this clone: What it recognizes is unknown.

As to treatment: roughly 19 received Ad26.COV2.S at low or high dose, single or two shots; several received placebo; per-sample allocation not given. After the first vaccine or placebo injection, samples were drawn on day 63. The assay was immunoSEQ multiplex PCR, and TCRdb's table has in-frame clones only and misses some. The data hold about 680,000 clones, with roughly 90% observed a single time. Germline V gene data show CDR1 as LGHDT and CDR2 as YNNKEL (reference sequence). There are 14 residues in the CDR3. Trimming cost V 1 base and J 6 bases, with 9 bases left between them. The receptor's source is a person aged 18-60 years who received the Ad26.COV2.S COVID-19 vaccine or a placebo. Specimen: peripheral blood, collected in a trial of Ad26.COV2.S vaccine versus placebo. V is TRBV3-1 (or the pseudogene TRBV3-2) and J is TRBJ2-2, with D possibly TRBD2 on 5 matching bases. The CDR3 bases are TGTGCCAGCAGCCAAGGCGTTAGCGCCGGGGAGCTGTTTTTT. This sequence encodes CASSQGVSAGELFF.